A single sample gave rise to the 24 T cell receptor beta chains below, sequenced in a study of cytomegalovirus exposure and HLA in healthy donors. Amplification used 60 Vbeta primers and 13 Jbeta primers. Repertoires were generated with immunoSEQ multiplex PCR, while TCRdb's copy carries only in-frame clones and drops some. This sample has about 150,000 clones; 65% to 75% occur once, and the top ten carry about 3%. Sequences were obtained from PBMCs. These receptors were taken from a man aged 18-30 years in good health and CMV-seronegative.

V is TRBV6-1 and J is TRBJ2-7; TRBD1 matches 9 bases. Per the germline V gene, CDR1 is MNHNS and CDR2 is SASEGT. The CDR3 is made up of 13 amino acids. The trim removed 4 bases at V and 6 bases at J, leaving 4 bases unmatched. The CDR3 DNA follows: TGTGCCAGCAGTGCGGGACAGGGTGGCGAGCAGTACTTC. Its protein product is CASSAGQGGEQYF.

The rearrangement joins TRBV6-1 to TRBJ2-3; 14 positions agree with TRBD2. The junction had 12 bases not matched to a gene; V was cut back by 1 base and J by 12 bases. This CDR3 is built from 17 residues. The germline V gene has CDR1 MNHNS and CDR2 SASEGT. DNA for the CDR3: TGTGCCAGCAGTGAAGGAGGGTTCGGGACTAGCGGGGGCACACAGTATTTT. Translated: CASSEGGFGTSGGTQYF.

The V and J genes are TRBV28 and TRBJ2-4; possibly TRBD1 for D (5 bases). Trimming removed 4 bases at V and 6 bases at J, with 13 bases between. The CDR3 has 14 residues. In germline, CDR1 is MDHEN, CDR2 SYDVKM. The CDR3 is CASSSPGQGNIQYF. In DNA form, the CDR3 reads TGTGCCAGCAGTTCTCCCGGGCAGGGAAACATTCAGTACTTC.

For this clone: At one of its ends the junction is not consistent with the germline gene, which may arise from a read error. The chain links TRBV5-1 to TRBJ2-6; a possible D gene is TRBD1 (5 bases). There are 18 residues in the CDR3. Germline CDR1 is SGHRS and CDR2 is YFSETQ. CDR3: CASSLARAFSSGANGLTF. CDR3 sequence (DNA): TGCGCCAGCAGCTTGGCGAGAGCTTTTAGCTCTGGGGCCAACGGCCTGACTTTC. Variable domain in full (rest from reference TRBV5-1 and TRBJ2-6): KAGVTQTPRYLIKTRGQQVTLSCSPISGHRSVSWYQQTPGQGLQFLFEYFSETQRNKGNFPGRFSGRQFSNSRSEMNVSTLELGDSALYLCASSLARAFSSGANGLTFGAGSRLTVL.

The CDR3 bases are TGTGCCAGTAATGGGGGCCCAGATACGCAGTATTTT. Amino acid sequence: CASNGGPDTQYF. V and J are TRBV19 and TRBJ2-3; possible D gene TRBD1, 6 bases. The CDR3 extends over 12 amino acids. Germline V gene data show CDR1 as LNHDA and CDR2 as SQIVND (reference sequence). V was shortened by 7 bases and J by 4 bases, with 9 bases between the two germline ends.

J is TRBJ1-4 and V is TRBV5-1, with 9 bases fitting TRBD1. Trimming at V came to 5 bases and at J to 0 bases, leaving 5 bases not matched to a gene. Germline values: CDR1 SGHRS, CDR2 YFSETQ. The CDR3 length is 16 residues. Here the CDR3 reads CASRTGQGATNEKLFF. The CDR3 DNA reads as TGCGCCAGCAGAACGGGACAGGGCGCAACTAATGAAAAACTGTTTTTT.

V usage is TRBV18 and J usage is TRBJ1-1, with TRBD1 matching 7 bases. This CDR3 comprises 16 residues. J was trimmed by 1 base and V by 4 bases; bases with no gene match: 9. Looked up from germline, CDR1 is KGHSH and CDR2 is LQKENI. The CDR3 loop reads CASSLYSRQGNTEAFF. The CDR3, as DNA: TGTGCCAGCTCACTCTACTCTAGACAGGGGAACACTGAAGCTTTCTTT.

The V call is TRBV7-9, the J call TRBJ1-2; D not resolved. This CDR3 has 14 residues. The V end was cut by 2 bases, the J end by 4 bases, with 11 bases between. Per germline, CDR1 SEHNR and CDR2 FQNEAQ (reference sequence). CDR3 in amino acids: CASSLPQNVYGYTF. The CDR3 DNA sequence: TGTGCCAGCAGCTTACCCCAAAATGTCTATGGCTACACCTTC.

In its sample, this clone was seen a few times. The chain uses TRBV19 and TRBJ1-5; 9 nucleotides match TRBD1. This CDR3 region has 15 residues. From germline, CDR1 is LNHDA and CDR2 SQIVND (reference sequence). V was pared by 5 bases and J by 5 bases, with 7 bases of the junction left unmatched. Here the CDR3 reads CASSVQQGADQPQHF. Written as DNA, the CDR3 is TGTGCCAGTAGTGTACAACAGGGGGCGGATCAGCCCCAGCATTTT.

This clone was seen a single time. The V and J genes are TRBV5-4 and TRBJ2-3; possibly TRBD2 for D (6 bases). The length of the CDR3 is 14 residues. CDR1 is SGHNT and CDR2 is YYREEE in the germline V gene (reference sequence). Trimming stripped 2 bases from V and 5 bases from J, with 12 bases between. DNA of the CDR3: TGTGCCAGCAGCTTTGGCGGGGCGGGAGATACGCAGTATTTT. Translation: CASSFGGAGDTQYF.

With regard to this clone: At one end the junction does not follow the germline gene, possibly because of a read error. CDR3 DNA: TGTGCCAGCAGCCAAGAAACAGTACGTGGGGCCAACGGCCTGACTTTC. It translates to CASSQETVRGANGLTF. The genes are TRBV4-2 and TRBJ2-6; D is perhaps TRBD1 (5 bases). CDR3 length: 16 residues. Germline values: CDR1 LGHNA, CDR2 YNFKEQ.

In regard to this clone: Other DNA sequences in the same sample also yield this CDR3. The chain links TRBV18 to TRBJ2-6, with D tentatively TRBD1 (6 bases). The CDR3 is 17 amino acids. Trimming took 3 bases from V and 0 from J, leaving 12 bases between them. In germline, CDR1 is KGHSH, CDR2 LQKENI. The CDR3 sequence is CASSPDRANSGANVLTF. DNA for the CDR3: TGTGCCAGCTCACCGGACAGAGCGAACTCTGGGGCCAACGTCCTGACTTTC.

The rearrangement links TRBV7-7 to TRBJ1-6, with D hard to call. CDR3 length: 13 residues. Per germline, CDR1 SSHAT and CDR2 FNYEAQ (reference sequence). V lost 2 bases and J 9 bases, leaving 8 bases between the germline ends. CDR3 nucleotide sequence: TGTGCCAGCAGCTTACGACCAGGTTCACCCCTCCACTTT. Amino acid sequence: CASSLRPGSPLHF.

V and J are TRBV7-9 and TRBJ1-6; the D is unclear. The germline V gene has CDR1 SEHNR and CDR2 FQNEAQ (reference sequence). Trimming removed 4 bases at V and 7 bases at J, with 14 bases between. This CDR3 region has 15 residues. The CDR3 protein is CASSSGRTGNSPLHF. In DNA, the CDR3 is TGTGCCAGCAGCTCTGGACGGACGGGGAATTCACCCCTCCACTTT.

The J gene is TRBJ2-1, the V gene TRBV4-1; 7 nucleotides match TRBD1. Germline V gene data show CDR1 as MGHRA and CDR2 as YSYEKL. Losses at the gene ends were 4 bases for V and 6 bases for J; bases not matched to a gene: 9. The CDR3 contains 15 residues. The CDR3 loop reads CASSRSQQGTNEQFF. In nucleotides, the CDR3 is TGCGCCAGCAGCCGTTCACAACAGGGGACCAATGAGCAGTTCTTC.

V gene TRBV6-1 combines with J gene TRBJ1-6, with 9 bases lining up with TRBD1. V was pared by 7 bases and J by 6 bases, with 4 bases of the junction left unmatched. CDR3 length equals 14 residues. Germline CDR1 is MNHNS and CDR2 is SASEGT. CDR3 loop: CASIQDRGNSPLHF. Here the CDR3 DNA reads TGTGCCAGCATCCAGGACAGGGGTAATTCACCCCTCCACTTT.

In DNA, the CDR3 is TGTGCCTGGAGAGGACTGGACTCGAACACCGGGGAGCTGTTTTTT. It is translated as CAWRGLDSNTGELFF. The chain joins TRBV30 to TRBJ2-2, with TRBD2 as a possible D gene (5 bases). Germline V lookup: CDR1 GTSNPN, CDR2 SVGIG (reference sequence). The CDR3 consists of 15 residues. With 3 bases removed from V and 0 bases from J, the gap between germline ends came to 11 bases. Variable domain in full (rest from reference TRBV30 and TRBJ2-2): SQTIHQWPATLVQPVGSPLSLECTVEGTSNPNLYWYRQAAGRGLQLLFYSVGIGQISSEVPQNLSASRPQDRQFILSSKKLLLSDSGFYLCAWRGLDSNTGELFFGEGSRLTVL.

The sample holds a few counts of this clone. V usage is TRBV4-1 and J usage is TRBJ2-6; TRBD1 agrees at 7 bases. The CDR3 is made up of 16 amino acids. With 3 bases clipped from V and 4 bases from J, the junction kept 6 bases outside the gene matches. The germline V gene encodes CDR1 MGHRA and CDR2 YSYEKL. In DNA form, the CDR3 reads TGCGCCAGCAGCCAGACAGGGTTAGGGGGGGCCAACGTCCTGACTTTC. It specifies CASSQTGLGGANVLTF.

This clone was counted a few times. The chain carries TRBV14 and TRBJ2-1; 11 bases align to TRBD2. The CDR3 is made up of 18 amino acids. CDR1 is SGHDN, CDR2 FVKESK, per germline. The V segment lost 3 bases and the J segment 7 bases; nucleotides outside the gene matches: 14. CDR3 DNA sequence: TGTGCCAGCAGCCATTTTACTCTAGCGGGGGGCCCTACAAATGAGCAGTTCTTC. Translated, it gives CASSHFTLAGGPTNEQFF.

The chain has TRBV9 and TRBJ1-2, with TRBD1 identical over 8 bases. V lost 4 bases and J lost 4; bases outside the gene matches: 9. This CDR3 is 15 amino acids long. The germline V gene has CDR1 SGDLS and CDR2 YYNGEE. The CDR3 protein is CASSPGQGGAYGYTF. The CDR3 coding sequence is TGTGCCAGCAGCCCAGGACAGGGAGGCGCCTATGGCTACACCTTC. The full variable domain, with the rest looked up from reference TRBV9 and TRBJ1-2, is DSGVTQTPKHLITATGQRVTLRCSPRSGDLSVYWYQQSLDQGLQFLIQYYNGEERAKGNILERFSAQQFPDLHSELNLSSLELGDSALYFCASSPGQGGAYGYTFGSGTRLTVV.

This clone turned up a few times. The genes are TRBV28 and TRBJ1-6, with 8 bases matching TRBD1. CDR3 length: 14 amino acids. Germline CDR1 and CDR2: MDHEN and SYDVKM. J lost 7 bases, V lost 5 bases, and 4 bases had no gene match. Written as DNA, the CDR3 is TGTGCCAGCAGTCCCGGACAGGGAAATTCACCCCTCCACTTT. Translating it yields CASSPGQGNSPLHF.

The rearrangement joins TRBV4-1 to TRBJ2-3; 7 bases are a match to TRBD1. Germline V gene lookup returns CDR1 MGHRA and CDR2 YSYEKL. Losses at the gene ends were 6 bases for V and 4 bases for J; bases not matched to a gene: 7. The CDR3 spans 14 residues. CDR3 sequence: CASRPTGTADTQYF. Here the CDR3 DNA reads TGCGCCAGCAGACCGACAGGGACCGCAGATACGCAGTATTTT.

This clone was detected only a few times. V is TRBV28 and J is TRBJ2-7; TRBD1 agrees at 7 bases. Germline-derived CDR1 and CDR2 are MDHEN and SYDVKM. The ends lost 7 bases at V and 1 base at J; junction bases unmatched: 10. The CDR3 has 15 residues. The CDR3 nucleotides read TGTGCCAGCAAGACGGTGCGACAGGGATCCTACGAGCAGTACTTC. It codes for CASKTVRQGSYEQYF.

This clone was found a few times. The V and J genes are TRBV9 and TRBJ1-2; 7 bases are shared with TRBD1. Germline V gene lookup returns CDR1 SGDLS and CDR2 YYNGEE. V gave up 4 bases and J gave up 4 bases; unmatched junction bases: 10. The CDR3 spans 15 residues. CDR3 nucleotide sequence: TGTGCCAGCAGCCATACAGGGGAGCGGGCCTATGGCTACACCTTC. Amino acids: CASSHTGERAYGYTF. Supplemented by reference TRBV9 and TRBJ1-2, the full variable domain reads DSGVTQTPKHLITATGQRVTLRCSPRSGDLSVYWYQQSLDQGLQFLIQYYNGEERAKGNILERFSAQQFPDLHSELNLSSLELGDSALYFCASSHTGERAYGYTFGSGTRLTVV.